A single sample gave rise to the 17 T cell receptor beta chains below, sequenced in a study of spatial heterogeneity in lung cancer (dated by TCRdb to about 2019). The time point label on this specimen signifies: blood at routine non-recurrence follow-up after resection. Receptor amplification or capture employed 5' RACE. Data came from a NextSeq 500. The public sequencing data were trimmed at Q25 with fastp and processed into clonotypes with MiXCR by TCRdb, which kept only in-frame beta chains. Every entry covers one CDR3 protein and lists the most common genes and DNA from its rows. This sample gives tens of thousands of distinct CDR3 sequences in total; roughly 12% of them show up just once. The biggest ten clones account for approximately 30% of the sample. Material: PBMCs, obtained at follow-up. The receptors shown here come from a male donor with early-stage non-small cell lung cancer.

This clonotype was detected ten times or more. This sequence joins TRBV20-1 and TRBJ1-1; D unclear. This CDR3 is built from 13 residues. Germline V gene sequence: CDR1 DFQATT, CDR2 SNEGSKA (reference sequence). V dropped 3 bases and J dropped 4 bases, with 12 bases sitting between them. In DNA form, the CDR3 reads TGCAGTGCTAGTAGGCAGCCGAGCACTGAAGCTTTCTTT. This sequence encodes CSASRQPSTEAFF.

This clonotype was found many times. This chain connects TRBV6-4 to TRBJ2-3, with 10 positions matching TRBD1. Trimming took 2 bases from V and 3 from J; bases not matched to a gene: 2. This CDR3 is built from 15 residues. Germline-derived CDR1 and CDR2 are MRHNA and SNTAGT. CDR3 protein: CASSDRDRGTDTQYF. The CDR3 nucleotides are TGTGCCAGCAGTGACAGGGACAGGGGAACAGATACGCAGTATTTT.

The V and J genes are TRBV20-1 and TRBJ2-1; D ambiguous. The CDR3 loop spans 13 amino acids. Trimming took 3 bases from V and 6 from J, leaving 12 bases between them. Germline CDR1 and CDR2: DFQATT and SNEGSKA (reference sequence). For the CDR3, the DNA is TGCAGTGCTAGGGGAACGACCGCCAATGAGCAGTTCTTC. Translating gives CSARGTTANEQFF.

The rearrangement links TRBV6-6 to TRBJ1-1; D may be TRBD1 (5 bases). Trimming took 7 bases from V and 1 from J, leaving 13 bases between them. The CDR3 totals 14 residues. Germline CDR1 is MNHNY and CDR2 is SVGAGI (reference sequence). The CDR3 coding sequence is TGTGCCAGCACCGCCCCCCAGGGGAACACTGAAGCTTTCTTT. Its protein product is CASTAPQGNTEAFF.

In its sample, this clonotype was seen many times. V is TRBV30 and J is TRBJ1-2, with a tentative D call TRBD1 (6 bases). The CDR3 runs to 15 residues. The V gene's germline CDR1 is GTSNPN and CDR2 SVGIG (reference sequence). V was trimmed by 1 base and J by 3 bases, leaving 15 bases between them. The CDR3 DNA sequence: TGTGCCTGGAGTGCTATGGACAGCCTCGACTATGGCTACACCTTC. This gives the protein CAWSAMDSLDYGYTF.

The CDR3 loop reads CASILKGAQAEAFF. In DNA form, the CDR3 reads TGTGCCAGCATCTTAAAGGGGGCGCAGGCTGAAGCTTTCTTT. This chain joins TRBV27 and TRBJ1-1; 7 bases fit TRBD1. This CDR3 comprises 14 residues. Germline CDR1 MNHEY, CDR2 SMNVEV (reference sequence). J gave up 6 bases and V 7 bases, and 11 bases lay outside the gene matches.

This chain links TRBV6-2 or TRBV6-3 with TRBJ2-2; D is unresolved. V was cut by 6 bases and J by 2 bases, with 10 bases left in between. Germline assignment: CDR1 MNHEY and CDR2 SVGEGT. CDR3 length: 14 amino acids. The CDR3 here is CASRKHLNTGELFF. Written as DNA, the CDR3 is TGTGCCAGCAGAAAACACTTAAACACCGGGGAGCTGTTTTTT.

This clonotype was found many times. The rearrangement joins TRBV20-1 to TRBJ2-4, with D uncertain. The CDR3 is 12 residues long. CDR1 and CDR2 (germline): DFQATT, SNEGSKA (reference sequence). The V end lost 0 bases, the J end lost 10 bases, and 10 bases lay between the germline ends. The CDR3 loop is CSAREQELIQYF. The CDR3 nucleotides are TGCAGTGCTAGAGAGCAGGAATTAATTCAGTACTTC.

This clonotype has at least ten counts. The V gene is TRBV4-2, the J gene TRBJ2-3; TRBD2 aligns across 9 bases. The V gene end was trimmed by 4 bases and the J gene end by 0 bases; junction bases not matched to a gene: 8. CDR1 and CDR2 (germline): LGHNA, YNFKEQ. The CDR3 sequence is 17 residues long. The CDR3 DNA sequence: TGTGCCAGCAGCCCCCGCCTAGCGGGGACTAGCACAGATACGCAGTATTTT. It encodes CASSPRLAGTSTDTQYF.

This clonotype came up many times. V usage is TRBV7-2 and J usage is TRBJ2-3, with 14 bases matching TRBD2. Germline CDR1 SGHTA, CDR2 FQGNSA. There are 20 residues in the CDR3. The V and J ends lost 4 bases and 0 bases, in that order; junction bases with no gene match: 12. The CDR3 reads CASSSWTSGGPLNSTDTQYF. CDR3 nucleotide sequence: TGTGCCAGCAGCTCGTGGACTAGCGGGGGGCCTTTAAATAGCACAGATACGCAGTATTTT.

The chain recombines TRBV4-2 with TRBJ2-4; D may match TRBD1 or TRBD2 (6 bases each). The V end lost 4 bases, the J end lost 0 bases, and 10 bases lay between the germline ends. Germline CDR1 reads LGHNA; CDR2 reads YNFKEQ. CDR3 length: 15 amino acids. The CDR3 loop is CASSPGGQAKNIQYF. The CDR3 coding sequence is TGTGCCAGCAGCCCCGGGGGCCAAGCCAAAAACATTCAGTACTTC.

The CDR3, as DNA: TGCGCCAGCAGCTTGACGCCGAACACTGAAGCTTTCTTT. This gives the protein CASSLTPNTEAFF. This chain links TRBV5-1 with TRBJ1-1; D uncertain. Trimming removed 1 base from V and 1 base from J, with 5 bases in between. Looked up from germline, CDR1 is SGHRS and CDR2 is YFSETQ. This CDR3 contains 13 residues.

This chain links TRBV6-2 or TRBV6-3 with TRBJ2-6; D gene unclear. Trimming pared 6 bases from V and 0 bases from J, leaving 6 bases between. There are 14 residues in the CDR3. The V gene's germline CDR1 is MNHEY and CDR2 SVGEGT. The CDR3 sequence: CASSQASGANVLTF. CDR3 nucleotide sequence: TGTGCCAGCAGCCAGGCCTCTGGGGCCAACGTCCTGACTTTC.

This clonotype occurred a few times. The rearrangement joins TRBV5-1 to TRBJ2-1, with TRBD2 identical over 13 bases. Germline V lookup: CDR1 SGHRS, CDR2 YFSETQ. The CDR3 is 16 residues long. Trimming took 0 bases from V and 5 from J; bases not matched to a gene: 2. For the CDR3, the DNA is TGCGCCAGCAGCTTGGAGGGGACTAGCGGGAACAATGAGCAGTTCTTC. Protein sequence: CASSLEGTSGNNEQFF.

This clonotype was picked up a small number of times. The genes are TRBV11-2 and TRBJ2-7; TRBD1 matches at 8 bases. J was trimmed by 4 bases and V by 8 bases; bases with no gene match: 13. The CDR3 runs 15 residues. Per germline, CDR1 SGHAT and CDR2 FQNNGV. CDR3 DNA sequence: TGTGCCAGCCGAAGTCCTCGGGACAGGTTTTACGAGCAGTACTTC. Protein product: CASRSPRDRFYEQYF. Drawing the rest from reference TRBV11-2 and TRBJ2-7, the complete variable domain is EAGVAQSPRYKIIEKRQSVAFWCNPISGHATLYWYQQILGQGPKLLIQFQNNGVVDDSQLPKDRFSAERLKGVDSTLKIQPAKLEDSAVYLCASRSPRDRFYEQYFGPGTRLTVT.

This clonotype was counted ten times or more. The gene calls are TRBV4-1 and TRBJ1-5, with D uncertain. The CDR3 has 15 amino acids. V dropped 2 bases and J dropped 0 bases, with 8 bases sitting between them. CDR1 and CDR2 (germline): MGHRA, YSYEKL. The CDR3, as DNA: TGCGCCAGCAGCCAACTACATTTTAGCAATCAGCCCCAGCATTTT. Translated, it gives CASSQLHFSNQPQHF.

This clonotype was counted ten times or more. This chain links TRBV5-1 with TRBJ2-3, with unresolved D. The CDR3 runs 11 residues. V gave up 3 bases and J gave up 5 bases, with 4 bases separating them. Germline V lookup: CDR1 SGHRS, CDR2 YFSETQ. CDR3 nucleotide sequence: TGCGCCAGCAGCTCCCTAGATACGCAGTATTTT. Protein sequence: CASSSLDTQYF.